The clone carrying this T cell receptor beta chain was seen repeatedly, ten times or more. What it recognizes is unknown. This entry comes from a study of T-cell reconstitution after alpha-beta-depleted transplantation in children. The CDR3 consists of 13 residues. CDR1 and CDR2 (germline): MNHEY, SMNVEV (reference sequence). V was pared by 0 bases and J by 0 bases, with 3 bases between. Unique molecular identifiers featured in how the TCRbeta library was prepared. TCRdb reanalysed the PCR reads using MiXCR and keeps one entry per CDR3 protein. The sample shows some 600,000 distinct CDR3 sequences, 10% to 15% of them seen only once. Findings and limits, study-wide: The origin of alpha-beta T cells about two months after transplant was reportedly several hundred expanded graft clones. A year had passed since transplant, and T-cell counts and diversity by then came mostly from newly produced T cells. High day-60 TCRbeta diversity in some patients came from surviving recipient T cells and thymic progenitors.

The V call is TRBV27, the J call TRBJ2-7; D not resolved. Here the sequenced sample was PBMCs, mostly from graft donor cells, taken 360 days after TCRalphabeta/CD19-depleted stem cell transplant. The sequence derives from a male patient younger than 18 who had a stem cell transplant for acute myeloid leukemia, so the T cells may come from the graft donor. Here the CDR3 reads CASSLSLSYEQYF. Written as DNA, the CDR3 is TGTGCCAGCAGTTTATCGCTCTCCTACGAGCAGTACTTC.